These 20 T cell receptor beta chains originate from one sample sequenced in a study of T cells after yellow fever vaccination (dated by TCRdb to the late 2010s). What the treatment or condition label conveys for this sample: live attenuated yellow fever vaccine strain. The library was built by means of 5' RACE. Sequencing took place on an Illumina HiSeq 2500. TCRdb applied fastp at Q25 and MiXCR to the public reads, then kept only in-frame beta chains. Rows merge per CDR3 protein into single entries with the most common DNA and genes. The sample table shows a few hundred thousand distinct CDR3 sequences, and around a tenth are seen once. The ten largest clonotypes hold roughly 18% of the sample. Sequencing was performed on PBMCs, taken on the day of the first yellow fever vaccination. Receptors originate from a man aged 18-30 years who received the YFV17D yellow fever vaccine.

The chain combines TRBV29-1 with TRBJ2-7; D is possibly TRBD1 (6 bases). The CDR3 runs 11 residues. Trimming removed 4 bases at V and 4 bases at J, with 8 bases between. The V gene's germline CDR1 is SQVTM and CDR2 ANQGSEA. CDR3 sequence: CSVGRGYEQYF. In DNA form, the CDR3 reads TGCAGCGTTGGCAGGGGTTACGAGCAGTACTTC.

This clonotype was observed a handful of times. The gene calls are TRBV6-1 and TRBJ2-7; D gene uncertain. The CDR3 extends over 13 amino acids. Trimming left V 3 bases short and J 2 bases short, with 8 bases between. CDR1 is MNHNS, CDR2 SASEGT, per germline. CDR3 loop: CASSEGTAYEQYV. CDR3 DNA: TGTGCCAGCAGTGAGGGTACAGCCTACGAGCAGTACGTC.

The genes are TRBV5-5 and TRBJ2-7; D might be TRBD1 (7 bases). CDR3 length equals 13 residues. Trimming removed 3 bases from V and 3 bases from J, with 10 bases in between. Germline V lookup: CDR1 SGHKS, CDR2 YYEKEE (reference sequence). In DNA, the CDR3 is TGTGCCAGCAGCTCGCGGGACAGCTACGAGCAGTACTTC. Translation: CASSSRDSYEQYF. Full variable domain (outside the CDR3, taken from reference TRBV5-5 and TRBJ2-7): DAGVTQSPTHLIKTRGQQVTLRCSPISGHKSVSWYQQVLGQGPQFIFQYYEKEERGRGNFPDRFSARQFPNYSSELNVNALLLGDSALYLCASSSRDSYEQYFGPGTRLTVT.

The chain employs TRBV20-1 and TRBJ1-3; the match to TRBD1 covers 10 bases. The CDR3 contains 15 residues. V gave up 3 bases and J gave up 8 bases; unmatched junction bases: 10. Germline V gene data show CDR1 as DFQATT and CDR2 as SNEGSKA (reference sequence). The CDR3, as DNA: TGCAGTGCTAGCTCGTCGGGACAGGGGATGGACACCATATATTTT. Its protein is CSASSSGQGMDTIYF.

This clonotype has at least ten counts. The V gene is TRBV20-1, the J gene TRBJ2-7, with 7 bases identical to TRBD1. CDR1 is DFQATT, CDR2 SNEGSKA, per germline (reference sequence). Trimming cost V 5 bases and J 3 bases; bases outside gene matches: 7. The CDR3 runs 13 residues. The CDR3 nucleotides are TGCAGTGCTGTCCGGGACAGATACTACGAGCAGTACTTC. Amino acid sequence: CSAVRDRYYEQYF.

This clonotype appeared a single time. The chain couples TRBV6-1 to TRBJ2-2; 8 bases line up with TRBD2. The V and J ends lost 10 bases and 1 base, in that order; junction bases with no gene match: 8. CDR3 length: 15 amino acids. Germline CDR1 reads MNHNS; CDR2 reads SASEGT. This chain's CDR3 is CATHGSGENTGELFF. The CDR3 region has the DNA TGTGCCACCCACGGTAGCGGGGAGAACACCGGGGAGCTGTTTTTT.

The V call is TRBV4-3, the J call TRBJ2-3; D possibly uses TRBD1 or TRBD2 (5 bases each). Trimming left V 4 bases short and J 0 bases short, with 11 bases between. There are 15 residues in the CDR3. The germline CDR1 and CDR2 sequences are LGHNA and YSLEER. CDR3 in DNA: TGCGCCAGCAGCCGGGACGGTGGTAGCACAGATACGCAGTATTTT. Encoded protein: CASSRDGGSTDTQYF.

This clonotype occurred a few times. The genes are TRBV4-2 and TRBJ2-3; 11 nucleotides match TRBD2. The germline gives CDR1 LGHNA, CDR2 YNFKEQ. J was trimmed by 0 bases and V by 3 bases; bases with no gene match: 14. CDR3 length: 20 residues. The CDR3 bases are TGTGCCAGCAGCCAGTTTGCTAGCGGGGGGCCGGGGCTAAGCACAGATACGCAGTATTTT. This sequence encodes CASSQFASGGPGLSTDTQYF.

This clonotype was detected a few times. CDR3 in amino acids: CASSFALGRSYEQYV. The CDR3 coding sequence is TGTGCCAGCAGTTTTGCCCTCGGGAGAAGTTACGAGCAGTACGTC. The chain links TRBV28 to TRBJ2-7; possible D gene TRBD2, 6 bases. CDR3 length: 15 amino acids. Trimming left V 3 bases short and J 4 bases short, with 16 bases between. Germline loops: CDR1 MDHEN, CDR2 SYDVKM.

This chain uses TRBV10-3 with TRBJ2-4; D tentatively reads TRBD1 or TRBD2 (5 bases each). CDR1 ENHRY and CDR2 SYGVKD come from the germline V gene. The CDR3 covers 15 residues. Trimming stripped 4 bases from V and 0 bases from J, with 10 bases between. The CDR3: CAISGGTIAKNIQYF. DNA of the CDR3: TGTGCCATCAGTGGGGGGACGATAGCCAAAAACATTCAGTACTTC.

This clonotype has only a few counts. The chain links TRBV12-5 to TRBJ2-7; D could derive from TRBD1 or TRBD2 (6 bases each). There are 18 residues in the CDR3. Trimming took off 2 bases at V and 3 bases at J, with 23 bases between the two ends. Per the germline V gene, CDR1 is LGHNT and CDR2 is FRNRAP. CDR3 bases: TGTGCTAGTGGTTTGCCTCGACCCCAGGAGGGGGGTGGCTACGAGCAGTACTTC. This gives the protein CASGLPRPQEGGGYEQYF.

This clonotype was counted between two and nine times. The gene calls are TRBV9 and TRBJ1-5, with a weak D call TRBD1 (5 bases). The CDR3 length is 15 residues. V was pared by 3 bases and J by 10 bases, with 20 bases between. Germline lookup yields CDR1 SGDLS and CDR2 YYNGEE. CDR3 protein: CASSEGTGLSDPQHF. Here the CDR3 DNA reads TGTGCCAGCAGCGAGGGGACGGGACTGTCGGATCCCCAGCATTTT.

In this sample, this clonotype turned up a few times. The gene calls are TRBV20-1 and TRBJ2-5; D might be TRBD2 (6 bases). With 0 bases removed from V and 4 bases from J, the gap between germline ends came to 6 bases. The germline V gene encodes CDR1 DFQATT and CDR2 SNEGSKA (reference sequence). The CDR3 loop spans 12 amino acids. CDR3 amino acids: CSAREGGETQYF. The CDR3 DNA reads as TGCAGTGCTAGAGAGGGGGGAGAGACCCAGTACTTC.

This chain joins TRBV5-1 and TRBJ1-5; TRBD1 matches at 9 bases. CDR1 is SGHRS and CDR2 is YFSETQ in the germline V gene. The CDR3 length is 15 residues. V lost 3 bases, J lost 8 bases, and 9 bases stayed unmatched. CDR3 DNA sequence: TGCGCCAGCAGCTGGGGGACAGGGCCAAGGGAGCCCCAGCATTTT. Residues: CASSWGTGPREPQHF. The whole variable domain, remainder taken from reference TRBV5-1 and TRBJ1-5, is KAGVTQTPRYLIKTRGQQVTLSCSPISGHRSVSWYQQTPGQGLQFLFEYFSETQRNKGNFPGRFSGRQFSNSRSEMNVSTLELGDSALYLCASSWGTGPREPQHFGDGTRLSIL.

V and J are TRBV5-1 and TRBJ2-3, with D perhaps TRBD1 (5 bases). Between the trimmed V and J ends, which lost 4 bases and 4 bases, there was a span of 13 bases. Germline CDR1 reads SGHRS; CDR2 reads YFSETQ. The CDR3 loop spans 14 amino acids. The CDR3 coding sequence is TGCGCCAGCAGCGTGGACACCGCGGCAGATACGCAGTATTTT. This gives the protein CASSVDTAADTQYF. Full variable domain (rest looked up from reference TRBV5-1 and TRBJ2-3): KAGVTQTPRYLIKTRGQQVTLSCSPISGHRSVSWYQQTPGQGLQFLFEYFSETQRNKGNFPGRFSGRQFSNSRSEMNVSTLELGDSALYLCASSVDTAADTQYFGPGTRLTVL.

This rearrangement joins TRBV21-1 to TRBJ2-5; the tabulated D call, TRBD1, remains unverified against the DNA. TRBV21-1 is designated a pseudogene. There are 13 residues in the CDR3. The CDR3 DNA reads as TGTGCCAGCAAGACAGGGATCAAAGAGACCCAGTACTTC. This translates into CASKTGIKETQYF.

The V gene is TRBV4-1, the J gene TRBJ1-1, with D hard to call. The CDR3 runs 17 residues. Germline V gene sequence: CDR1 MGHRA, CDR2 YSYEKL. The germline V and J ends were trimmed by 0 bases and 5 bases, with 19 bases remaining between them. The CDR3 loop is CASSQEQVGTSGTEAFF. CDR3 DNA sequence: TGCGCCAGCAGCCAAGAGCAGGTCGGTACCTCGGGGACTGAAGCTTTCTTT.

This rearrangement joins TRBV14 to TRBJ2-1; D might be TRBD2 (6 bases). Trimming removed 4 bases at V and 9 bases at J, with 10 bases between. From germline, CDR1 is SGHDN and CDR2 FVKESK. The CDR3 contains 12 residues. CDR3 coding DNA: TGTGCCAGCAGCCCTGCGGGGTTTGAGCAGTTCTTC. Its translation: CASSPAGFEQFF. Full variable domain (rest looked up from reference TRBV14 and TRBJ2-1): EAGVTQFPSHSVIEKGQTVTLRCDPISGHDNLYWYRRVMGKEIKFLLHFVKESKQDESGMPNNRFLAERTGGTYSTLKVQPAELEDSGVYFCASSPAGFEQFFGPGTRLTVL.

This clonotype showed up just a few times. The CDR3 sequence: CASSLGTGRNTIYF. CDR3 coding DNA: TGTGCCAGCAGCTTGGGGACAGGAAGAAACACCATATATTTT. The chain couples TRBV5-6 to TRBJ1-3, with 7 bases fitting TRBD1. The CDR3 is made up of 14 amino acids. The V gene end was trimmed by 0 bases and the J gene end by 5 bases; junction bases not matched to a gene: 2. CDR1 is SGHDT and CDR2 is YYEEEE in the germline V gene.

This clonotype was recorded a few times. This chain uses TRBV11-2 with TRBJ1-1, with D possibly matching TRBD1 (6 bases). Germline CDR1 and CDR2: SGHAT and FQNNGV. V gave up 2 bases and J gave up 3 bases, with 16 bases separating them. The CDR3 is made up of 16 amino acids. The CDR3 loop is CASSLWRGGVDTEAFF. The CDR3 region has the DNA TGTGCCAGCAGCTTATGGAGGGGGGGGGTAGACACTGAAGCTTTCTTT.